These 19 T cell receptor beta chains came from one sample sequenced in a study of T cell repertoires in cytomegalovirus infection. In TCRdb, the reads were re-called with MiXCR into one record per CDR3 protein. This table has hundreds of thousands of distinct CDR3 sequences, about 5.9% appearing once. The sequenced sample consisted of PBMCs. These receptors came from a human donor in good health (CMV status not recorded). Some clones in this sample may be carry-over from other donors' samples.

Concerning this clonotype itself: A read error may explain this, as a much larger clone is one base away. The chain has TRBV29-1 and TRBJ2-3, with a possible D match to TRBD1 (6 bases). Looked up from germline, CDR1 is SQVTM and CDR2 is ANQGSEA. V was clipped by 0 bases and J by 4 bases, with 14 bases between them. The length of the CDR3 is 15 residues. The DNA of the CDR3 is TGCAGCGTTGAAGATCAGGGGAGCAGCGCAGATACGCAGTATTTT. Amino acid sequence: CSVEDQGSSADTQYF.

The sample holds many counts of this clonotype. This chain connects TRBV7-2 to TRBJ1-5; 8 bases are shared with TRBD1. V was clipped by 5 bases and J by 7 bases; unmatched bases: 7. The CDR3 consists of 14 residues. Germline CDR1 reads SGHTA; CDR2 reads FQGNSA. The CDR3 sequence: CASSLDRVGQPQHF. CDR3 DNA: TGTGCCAGCAGCCTGGACAGGGTAGGACAGCCCCAGCATTTT.

This clonotype came up many times. The chain couples TRBV29-1 to TRBJ1-2, with 10 bases aligning to TRBD1. CDR3 size: 15 residues. V trimming: 1 base; J trimming: 7 bases; junction bases outside the gene matches: 9. Germline values: CDR1 SQVTM, CDR2 ANQGSEA. The CDR3 DNA is TGCAGCGTTGAAGGTGTAGGACAGGGGGTTCTTGGCTACACCTTC. Its translation: CSVEGVGQGVLGYTF.

This clonotype was counted at least ten times. The J gene is TRBJ2-7, the V gene TRBV7-2, with 7 bases aligning to TRBD2. The germline CDR1 and CDR2 sequences are SGHTA and FQGNSA. V shed 3 bases, J shed 1 base, and the junction held 6 bases outside the gene matches. The CDR3 covers 15 residues. CDR3 in DNA: TGTGCCAGCAGCTTGGGGGGGACCGTTTCCTACGAGCAGTACTTC. Its translation is CASSLGGTVSYEQYF. Using reference TRBV7-2 and TRBJ2-7 for the parts outside the CDR3, the full variable domain is GAGVSQSPSNKVTEKGKDVELRCDPISGHTALYWYRQSLGQGLEFLIYFQGNSAPDKSGLPSDRFSAERTGGSVSTLTIQRTQQEDSAVYLCASSLGGTVSYEQYFGPGTRLTVT.

This clonotype has ten or more counts. The chain couples TRBV6-5 to TRBJ2-7; D gene unclear. Germline CDR1 reads MNHEY; CDR2 reads SVGAGI. The germline V and J ends were trimmed by 7 bases and 6 bases, with 13 bases remaining between them. The CDR3 extends over 12 amino acids. As DNA, the CDR3 is TGTGCCAGCATGTCAGTTCGGGCCGAGCAGTACTTC. This gives the protein CASMSVRAEQYF.

This clonotype was detected many times. The rearrangement links TRBV7-6 to TRBJ2-1; 11 nucleotides align to TRBD2. The germline CDR1 and CDR2 sequences are SGHVS and FNYEAQ. J was trimmed by 5 bases and V by 5 bases; bases with no gene match: 14. The length of the CDR3 is 18 residues. CDR3 in amino acids: CASSPWIAGGLGNNEQFF. CDR3 nucleotide sequence: TGTGCCAGCAGCCCATGGATAGCGGGGGGGCTTGGGAACAATGAGCAGTTCTTC.

This clonotype was seen a few times. This chain uses TRBV20-1 with TRBJ2-7, with 8 bases fitting TRBD1. V lost 6 bases, J lost 3 bases, and 7 bases stayed unmatched. The CDR3 totals 13 residues. In germline, CDR1 is DFQATT, CDR2 SNEGSKA (reference sequence). The CDR3 DNA is TGCAGTGCATCACCCGGGACAGGCTACGAGCAGTACTTC. This gives the protein CSASPGTGYEQYF.

The sample holds many counts of this clonotype. This rearrangement joins TRBV12-3 or TRBV12-4 to TRBJ1-2; TRBD1 might be the D (5 bases). V lost 6 bases and J 8 bases, leaving 16 bases between the germline ends. This CDR3 contains 13 residues. This chain's CDR3 is CASSLSGGPGYTF. In DNA, the CDR3 is TGTGCCAGCAGCCTCTCGGGGGGACCGGGCTACACCTTC.

This clonotype was seen many times. The chain couples TRBV10-3 to TRBJ2-7; D is undetermined. This CDR3 region has 11 residues. V was pared by 3 bases and J by 7 bases, with 7 bases between. Germline V gives CDR1 ENHRY, CDR2 SYGVKD. The CDR3 region is CAISDLEEQYF. For the CDR3, the DNA is TGTGCCATCAGTGATCTAGAGGAGCAGTACTTC.

The genes are TRBV30 and TRBJ1-4; 7 bases match TRBD1. J gave up 7 bases and V 0 bases, and 5 bases lay outside the gene matches. Germline values: CDR1 GTSNPN, CDR2 SVGIG (reference sequence). This CDR3 is built from 14 residues. The CDR3 loop reads CAWSVRGGIEKLFF. CDR3 bases: TGTGCCTGGAGTGTACGAGGGGGCATTGAAAAACTGTTTTTT.

This clonotype was picked up many times. This chain uses TRBV6-2 or TRBV6-3 with TRBJ1-1; tentatively, D is TRBD1 (5 bases). Germline loops: CDR1 MNHEY, CDR2 SVGEGT. Trimming removed 5 bases at V and 1 base at J, with 11 bases between. The CDR3 totals 14 residues. The CDR3 nucleotides are TGTGCCAGCAGTCAGCGACAGTCGAACACTGAAGCTTTCTTT. It translates to CASSQRQSNTEAFF.

The sample holds many counts of this clonotype. The chain recombines TRBV7-9 with TRBJ1-2, with 7 bases that match TRBD1. The germline V gene has CDR1 SEHNR and CDR2 FQNEAQ (reference sequence). V was pared by 8 bases and J by 5 bases, with 14 bases of the junction left unmatched. This CDR3 is built from 15 residues. The CDR3 DNA sequence: TGTGCCAGCGGAAGGGGGCAGGGAGATACGTATGGCTACACCTTC. It encodes CASGRGQGDTYGYTF. Full variable domain (remainder filled in from reference TRBV7-9 and TRBJ1-2): DTGVSQNPRHKITKRGQNVTFRCDPISEHNRLYWYRQTLGQGPEFLTYFQNEAQLEKSRLLSDRFSAERPKGSFSTLEIQRTEQGDSAMYLCASGRGQGDTYGYTFGSGTRLTVV.

The table lists this clonotype with many counts. The chain is built from TRBV7-2 and TRBJ1-1, with D unresolved. V was cut by 1 base and J by 7 bases, with 10 bases left in between. Germline V gene sequence: CDR1 SGHTA, CDR2 FQGNSA. CDR3 length: 13 residues. CDR3 sequence reads: CASSLGVALEAFF. The CDR3 nucleotides are TGTGCCAGCAGCTTAGGGGTGGCGCTTGAAGCTTTCTTT.

This clonotype has ten or more counts. V gene TRBV30 combines with J gene TRBJ1-1; possibly TRBD1 for D (6 bases). Germline loops: CDR1 GTSNPN, CDR2 SVGIG (reference sequence). V was shortened by 2 bases and J by 3 bases, with 13 bases between the two germline ends. The CDR3 contains 14 residues. The CDR3 coding sequence is TGTGCCTGGAGTTGGGGGGCCGGGGACACTGAAGCTTTCTTT. Its protein is CAWSWGAGDTEAFF.

This clonotype was observed a handful of times. The rearrangement uses TRBV23-1 and TRBJ1-6, with 7 bases aligning to TRBD1. TRBV23-1 is annotated as an ORF whose role is uncertain. The J segment lost 10 bases and the V segment lost 0 bases, leaving 6 bases of the junction unmatched. This CDR3 spans 15 amino acids. In DNA form, the CDR3 reads TGCGCCAGCAGTCAATCGTTCAGGGGGTGCTCACCCCTCCACTTT. Protein sequence: CASSQSFRGCSPLHF.

This clonotype was detected many times. The chain recombines TRBV6-2 or TRBV6-3 with TRBJ2-5; 8 bases are shared with TRBD1. Germline-derived CDR1 and CDR2 are MNHEY and SVGEGT. The CDR3 consists of 14 residues. The trim removed 8 bases at V and 5 bases at J, leaving 10 bases unmatched. In DNA form, the CDR3 reads TGTGCCAGCCTCAAAGTGGACAGGGTCGAGACCCAGTACTTC. Its translation is CASLKVDRVETQYF.

This clonotype was counted ten times or more. The V and J genes are TRBV6-1 and TRBJ2-6; D is uncertain. In germline, CDR1 is MNHNS, CDR2 SASEGT. Trimming left V 8 bases short and J 2 bases short, with 7 bases between. The CDR3 is 13 residues long. The CDR3, as DNA: TGTGCCAGCTTGAAGGCTGGGGCCAACGTCCTGACTTTC. Its translation: CASLKAGANVLTF.

V usage is TRBV3-1 and J usage is TRBJ2-1; D not resolved. The CDR3 extends over 15 amino acids. From germline, CDR1 is LGHDT and CDR2 YNNKEL (reference sequence). V lost 5 bases and J 5 bases, leaving 16 bases between the germline ends. CDR3 residues: CASSFDPRGHNEQFF. Written as DNA, the CDR3 is TGTGCCAGCAGCTTCGACCCCCGAGGCCACAATGAGCAGTTCTTC.

The V and J genes are TRBV5-1 and TRBJ2-2, with 8 bases fitting TRBD1. This CDR3 region has 16 residues. J lost 6 bases, V lost 1 base, and 8 bases had no gene match. Germline CDR1 is SGHRS and CDR2 is YFSETQ. In nucleotides, the CDR3 is TGCGCCAGCAGCTTGATTGCAGGGGGCTCACCCGGGGAGCTGTTTTTT. Protein sequence: CASSLIAGGSPGELFF.